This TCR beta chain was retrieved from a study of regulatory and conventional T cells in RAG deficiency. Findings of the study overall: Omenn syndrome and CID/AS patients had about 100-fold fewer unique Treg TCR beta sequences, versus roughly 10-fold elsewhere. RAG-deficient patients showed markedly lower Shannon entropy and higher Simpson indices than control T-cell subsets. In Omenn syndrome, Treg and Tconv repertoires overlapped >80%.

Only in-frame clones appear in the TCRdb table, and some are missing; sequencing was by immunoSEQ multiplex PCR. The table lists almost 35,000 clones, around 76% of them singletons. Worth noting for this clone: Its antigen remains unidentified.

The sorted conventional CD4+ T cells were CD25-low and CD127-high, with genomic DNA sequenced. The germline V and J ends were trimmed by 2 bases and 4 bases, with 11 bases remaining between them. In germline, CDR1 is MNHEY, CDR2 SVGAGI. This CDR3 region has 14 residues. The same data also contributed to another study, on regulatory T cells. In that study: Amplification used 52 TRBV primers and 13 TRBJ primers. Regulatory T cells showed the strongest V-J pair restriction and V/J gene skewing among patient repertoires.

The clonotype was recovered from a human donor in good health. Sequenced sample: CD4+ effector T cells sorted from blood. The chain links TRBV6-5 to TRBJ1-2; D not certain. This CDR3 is CASSYVGQVYGYTF. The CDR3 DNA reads TGTGCCAGCAGTTACGTTGGGCAAGTCTATGGCTACACCTTC.